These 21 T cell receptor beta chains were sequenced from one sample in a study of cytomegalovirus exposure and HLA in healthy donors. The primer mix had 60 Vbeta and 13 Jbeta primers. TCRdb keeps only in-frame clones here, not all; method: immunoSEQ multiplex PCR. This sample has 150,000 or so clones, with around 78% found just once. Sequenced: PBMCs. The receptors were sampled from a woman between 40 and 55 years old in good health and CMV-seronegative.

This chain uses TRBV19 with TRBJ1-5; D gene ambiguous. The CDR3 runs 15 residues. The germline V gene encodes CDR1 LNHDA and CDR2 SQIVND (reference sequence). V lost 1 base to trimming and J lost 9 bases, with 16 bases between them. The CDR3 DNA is TGTGCCAGTAGTATAGGGGTAGCTGAGGAAGGGCCCCAGCATTTT. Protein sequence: CASSIGVAEEGPQHF.

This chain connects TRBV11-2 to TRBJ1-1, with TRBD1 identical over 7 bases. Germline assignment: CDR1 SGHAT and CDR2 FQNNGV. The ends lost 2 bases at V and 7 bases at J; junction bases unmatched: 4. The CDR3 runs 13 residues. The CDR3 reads CASSLTGEGEAFF. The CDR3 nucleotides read TGTGCCAGCAGCTTAACAGGGGAAGGTGAAGCTTTCTTT. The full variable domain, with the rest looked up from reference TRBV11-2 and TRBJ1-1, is EAGVAQSPRYKIIEKRQSVAFWCNPISGHATLYWYQQILGQGPKLLIQFQNNGVVDDSQLPKDRFSAERLKGVDSTLKIQPAKLEDSAVYLCASSLTGEGEAFFGQGTRLTVV.

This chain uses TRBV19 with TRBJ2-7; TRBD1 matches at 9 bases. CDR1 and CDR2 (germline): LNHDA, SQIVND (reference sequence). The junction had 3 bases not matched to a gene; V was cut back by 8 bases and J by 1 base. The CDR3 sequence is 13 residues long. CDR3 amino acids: CASLGTGSYEQYF. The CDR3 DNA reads TGTGCCAGTCTCGGGACAGGGTCCTACGAGCAGTACTTC.

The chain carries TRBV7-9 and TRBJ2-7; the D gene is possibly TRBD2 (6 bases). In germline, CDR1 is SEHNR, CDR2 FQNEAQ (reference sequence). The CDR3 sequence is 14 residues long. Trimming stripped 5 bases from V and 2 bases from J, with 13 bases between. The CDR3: CASSGQRGTYEQYF. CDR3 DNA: TGTGCCAGCAGCGGACAACGGGGGACCTACGAGCAGTACTTC.

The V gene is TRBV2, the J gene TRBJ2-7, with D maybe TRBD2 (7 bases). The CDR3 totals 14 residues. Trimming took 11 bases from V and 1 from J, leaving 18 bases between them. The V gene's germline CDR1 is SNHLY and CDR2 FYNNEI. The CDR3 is CASDERGGSYEQYF. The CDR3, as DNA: TGTGCCTCCGATGAGAGGGGGGGATCCTACGAGCAGTACTTC.

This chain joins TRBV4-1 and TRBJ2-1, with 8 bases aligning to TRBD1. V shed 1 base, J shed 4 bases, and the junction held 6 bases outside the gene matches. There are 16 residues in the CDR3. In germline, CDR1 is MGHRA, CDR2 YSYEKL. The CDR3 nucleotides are TGCGCCAGCAGCCAAGTTGGCAGGGGGCATTACAATGAGCAGTTCTTC. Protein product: CASSQVGRGHYNEQFF.

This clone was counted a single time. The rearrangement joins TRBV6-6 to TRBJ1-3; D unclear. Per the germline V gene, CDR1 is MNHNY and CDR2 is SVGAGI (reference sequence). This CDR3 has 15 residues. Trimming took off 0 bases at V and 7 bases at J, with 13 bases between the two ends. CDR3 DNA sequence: TGTGCCAGCAGTTACTCAGGGTCGTCGGGGAACACCATATATTTT. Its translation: CASSYSGSSGNTIYF.

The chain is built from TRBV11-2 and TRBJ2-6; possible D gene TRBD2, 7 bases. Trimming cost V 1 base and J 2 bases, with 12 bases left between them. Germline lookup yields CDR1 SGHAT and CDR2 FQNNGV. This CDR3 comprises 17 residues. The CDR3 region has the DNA TGTGCCAGCAGCTTAGTGAGGGGGGGAGCTGGGGCCAACGTCCTGACTTTC. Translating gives CASSLVRGGAGANVLTF.

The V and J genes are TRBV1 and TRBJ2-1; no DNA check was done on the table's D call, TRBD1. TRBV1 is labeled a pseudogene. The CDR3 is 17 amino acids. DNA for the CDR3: TGCACCAGCAGCCAAGATAAGGGACAGGCTCCCTACAATGAGCAGTTCTTC. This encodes CTSSQDKGQAPYNEQFF.

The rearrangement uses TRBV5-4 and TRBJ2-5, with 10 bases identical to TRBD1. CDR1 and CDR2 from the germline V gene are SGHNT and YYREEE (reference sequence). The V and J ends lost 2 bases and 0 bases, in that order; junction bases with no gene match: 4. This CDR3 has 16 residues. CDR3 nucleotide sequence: TGTGCCAGCAGCTTAATGGACAGGGGGAACCAAGAGACCCAGTACTTC. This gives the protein CASSLMDRGNQETQYF. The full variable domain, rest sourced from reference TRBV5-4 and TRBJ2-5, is ETGVTQSPTHLIKTRGQQVTLRCSSQSGHNTVSWYQQALGQGPQFIFQYYREEENGRGNFPPRFSGLQFPNYSSELNVNALELDDSALYLCASSLMDRGNQETQYFGPGTRLLVL.

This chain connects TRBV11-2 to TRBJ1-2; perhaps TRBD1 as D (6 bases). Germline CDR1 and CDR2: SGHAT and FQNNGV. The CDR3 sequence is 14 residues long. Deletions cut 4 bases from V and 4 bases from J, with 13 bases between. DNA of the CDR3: TGTGCCAGCAGCTCCCTCAGGGGCAGCTATGGCTACACCTTC. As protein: CASSSLRGSYGYTF.

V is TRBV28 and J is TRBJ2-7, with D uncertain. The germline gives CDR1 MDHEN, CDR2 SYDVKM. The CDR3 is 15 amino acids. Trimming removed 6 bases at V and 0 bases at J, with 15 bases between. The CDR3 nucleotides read TGTGCCAGCAGGCATTACGAGGCCAGCTCCTACGAGCAGTACTTC. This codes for CASRHYEASSYEQYF. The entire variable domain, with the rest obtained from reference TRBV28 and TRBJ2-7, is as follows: DVKVTQSSRYLVKRTGEKVFLECVQDMDHENMFWYRQDPGLGLRLIYFSYDVKMKEKGDIPEGYSVSREKKERFSLILESASTNQTSMYLCASRHYEASSYEQYFGPGTRLTVT.

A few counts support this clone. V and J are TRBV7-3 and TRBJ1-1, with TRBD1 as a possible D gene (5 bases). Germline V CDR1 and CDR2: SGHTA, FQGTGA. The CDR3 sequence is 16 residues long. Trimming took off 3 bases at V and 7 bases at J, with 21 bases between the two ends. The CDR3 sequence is CASSLLLLGLGGEAFF. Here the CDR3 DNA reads TGTGCCAGCAGCTTGTTATTGCTCGGTCTCGGGGGTGAAGCTTTCTTT.

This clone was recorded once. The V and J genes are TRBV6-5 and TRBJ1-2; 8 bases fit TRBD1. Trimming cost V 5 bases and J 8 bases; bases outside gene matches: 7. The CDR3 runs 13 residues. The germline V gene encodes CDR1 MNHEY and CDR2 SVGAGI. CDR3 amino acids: CASSLSGGVGYTF. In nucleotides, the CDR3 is TGTGCCAGCAGTCTTTCAGGGGGCGTAGGCTACACCTTC.

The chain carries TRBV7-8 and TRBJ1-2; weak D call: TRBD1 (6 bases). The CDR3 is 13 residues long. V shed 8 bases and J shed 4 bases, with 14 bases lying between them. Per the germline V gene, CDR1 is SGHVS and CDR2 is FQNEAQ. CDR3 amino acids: CASRGARGYGYTF. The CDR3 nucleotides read TGTGCCAGCCGGGGGGCGCGTGGCTATGGCTACACCTTC. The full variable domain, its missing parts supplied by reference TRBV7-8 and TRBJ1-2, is GAGVSQSPRYKVAKRGQDVALRCDPISGHVSLFWYQQALGQGPEFLTYFQNEAQLDKSGLPSDRFFAERPEGSVSTLKIQRTQQEDSAVYLCASRGARGYGYTFGSGTRLTVV.

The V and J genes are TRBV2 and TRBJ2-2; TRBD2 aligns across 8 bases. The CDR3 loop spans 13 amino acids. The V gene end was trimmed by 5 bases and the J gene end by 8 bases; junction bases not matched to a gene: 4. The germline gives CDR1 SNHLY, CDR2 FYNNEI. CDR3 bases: TGTGCCAGCAGTTATAGCGGGGTAGGGGAGCTGTTTTTT. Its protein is CASSYSGVGELFF.

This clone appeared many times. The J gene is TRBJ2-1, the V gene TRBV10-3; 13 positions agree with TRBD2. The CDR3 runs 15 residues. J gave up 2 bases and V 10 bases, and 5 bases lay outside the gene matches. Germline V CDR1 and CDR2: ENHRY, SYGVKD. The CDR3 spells CATGLAGDPYNEQFF. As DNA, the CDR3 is TGTGCCACCGGACTAGCGGGGGACCCCTACAATGAGCAGTTCTTC.

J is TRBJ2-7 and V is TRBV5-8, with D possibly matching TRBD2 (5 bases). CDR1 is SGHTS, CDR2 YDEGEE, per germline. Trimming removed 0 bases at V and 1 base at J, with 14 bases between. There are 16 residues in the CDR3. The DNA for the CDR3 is TGTGCCAGCAGCTTGGCCCGGGGTCTTAGGTCCTACGAGCAGTACTTC. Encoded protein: CASSLARGLRSYEQYF.

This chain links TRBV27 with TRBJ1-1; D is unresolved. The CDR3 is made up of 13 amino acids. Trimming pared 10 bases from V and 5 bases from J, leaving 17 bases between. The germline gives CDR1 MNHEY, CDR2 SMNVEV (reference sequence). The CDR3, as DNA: TGTGCCACCAACGGGGAAGGGAGAACTGAAGCTTTCTTT. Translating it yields CATNGEGRTEAFF.

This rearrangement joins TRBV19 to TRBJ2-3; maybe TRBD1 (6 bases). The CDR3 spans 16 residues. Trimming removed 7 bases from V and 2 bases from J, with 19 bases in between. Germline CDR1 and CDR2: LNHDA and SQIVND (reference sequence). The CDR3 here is CASTSGHTRITDTQYF. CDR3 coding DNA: TGTGCCAGTACCTCGGGACACACCAGAATCACAGATACGCAGTATTTT.

CDR3 region: CASSLGGLPPLHF. The CDR3 DNA is TGCGCCAGCAGCCTGGGGGGGCTTCCACCCCTCCACTTT. V gene TRBV5-1 combines with J gene TRBJ1-6, with TRBD1 as a possible D gene (6 bases). The V gene lost 4 bases and the J gene lost 11 bases, with 13 bases spanning the gap. The germline CDR1 and CDR2 sequences are SGHRS and YFSETQ. The CDR3 has 13 residues. The full variable domain, with the rest looked up from reference TRBV5-1 and TRBJ1-6, is KAGVTQTPRYLIKTRGQQVTLSCSPISGHRSVSWYQQTPGQGLQFLFEYFSETQRNKGNFPGRFSGRQFSNSRSEMNVSTLELGDSALYLCASSLGGLPPLHFGNGTRLTVT.